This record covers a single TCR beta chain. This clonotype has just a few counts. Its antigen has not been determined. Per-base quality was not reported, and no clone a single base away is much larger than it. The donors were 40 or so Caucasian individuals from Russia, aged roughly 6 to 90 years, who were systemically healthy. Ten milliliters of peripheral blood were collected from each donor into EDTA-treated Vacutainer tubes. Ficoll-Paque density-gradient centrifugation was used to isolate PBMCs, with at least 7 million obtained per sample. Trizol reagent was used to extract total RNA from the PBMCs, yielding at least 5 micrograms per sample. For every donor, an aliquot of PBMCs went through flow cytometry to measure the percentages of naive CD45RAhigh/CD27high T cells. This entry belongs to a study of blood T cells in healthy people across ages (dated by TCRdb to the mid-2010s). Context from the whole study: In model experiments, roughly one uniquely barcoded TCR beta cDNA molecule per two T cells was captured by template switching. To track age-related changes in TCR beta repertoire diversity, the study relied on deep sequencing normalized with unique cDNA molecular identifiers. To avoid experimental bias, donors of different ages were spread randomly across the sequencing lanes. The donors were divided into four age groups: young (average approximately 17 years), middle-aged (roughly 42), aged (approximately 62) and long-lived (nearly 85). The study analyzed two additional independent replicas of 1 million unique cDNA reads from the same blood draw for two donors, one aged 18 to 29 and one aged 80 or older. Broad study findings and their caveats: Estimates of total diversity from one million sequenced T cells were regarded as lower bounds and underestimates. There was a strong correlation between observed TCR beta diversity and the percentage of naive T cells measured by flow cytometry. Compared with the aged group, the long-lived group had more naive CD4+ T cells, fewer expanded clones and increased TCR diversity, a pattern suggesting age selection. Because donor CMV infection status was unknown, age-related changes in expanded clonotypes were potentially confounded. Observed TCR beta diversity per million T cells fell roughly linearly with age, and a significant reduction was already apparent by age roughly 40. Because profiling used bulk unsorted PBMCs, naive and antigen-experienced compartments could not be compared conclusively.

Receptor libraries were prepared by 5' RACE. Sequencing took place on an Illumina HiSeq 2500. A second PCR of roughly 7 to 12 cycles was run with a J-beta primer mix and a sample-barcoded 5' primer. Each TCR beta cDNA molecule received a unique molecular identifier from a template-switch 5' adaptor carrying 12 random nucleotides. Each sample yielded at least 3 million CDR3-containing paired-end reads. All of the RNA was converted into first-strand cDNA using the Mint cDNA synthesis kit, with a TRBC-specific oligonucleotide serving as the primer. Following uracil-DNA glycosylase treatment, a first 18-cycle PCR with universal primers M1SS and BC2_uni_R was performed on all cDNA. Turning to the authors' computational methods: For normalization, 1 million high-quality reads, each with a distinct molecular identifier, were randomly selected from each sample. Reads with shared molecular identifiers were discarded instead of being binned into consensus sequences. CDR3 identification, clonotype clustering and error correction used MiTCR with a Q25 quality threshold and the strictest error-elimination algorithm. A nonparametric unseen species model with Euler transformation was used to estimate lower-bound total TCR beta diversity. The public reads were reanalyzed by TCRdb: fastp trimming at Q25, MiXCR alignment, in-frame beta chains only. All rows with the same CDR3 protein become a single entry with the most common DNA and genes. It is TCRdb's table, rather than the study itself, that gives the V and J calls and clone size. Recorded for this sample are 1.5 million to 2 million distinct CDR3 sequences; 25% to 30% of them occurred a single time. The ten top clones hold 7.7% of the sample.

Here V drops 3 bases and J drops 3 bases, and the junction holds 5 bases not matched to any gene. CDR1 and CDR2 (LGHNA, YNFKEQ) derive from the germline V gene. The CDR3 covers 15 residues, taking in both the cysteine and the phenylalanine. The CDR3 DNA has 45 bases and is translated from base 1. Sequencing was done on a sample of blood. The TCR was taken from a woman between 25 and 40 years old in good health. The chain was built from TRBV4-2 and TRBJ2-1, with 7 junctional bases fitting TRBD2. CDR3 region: CASSQGRGNYNEQFF. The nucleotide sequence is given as TGTGCCAGCAGCCAGGGGCGGGGGAACTACAATGAGCAGTTCTTC.